Shown below are 17 T cell receptor beta chains from a single sample sequenced in a study of T cell changes during pregnancy in multiple sclerosis. Clones were read by immunoSEQ multiplex PCR, and TCRdb kept only the in-frame ones, dropping some. Seen here are some 60,000 clones, around nine tenths observed once, and the top ten hold over 0.7%. This sample comprised peripheral blood, obtained before pregnancy. The receptors shown here come from a female donor with multiple sclerosis, enrolled in a pregnancy study.

V is TRBV4-3 and J is TRBJ2-5; no firm D call. This CDR3 is built from 14 residues. The V gene's germline CDR1 is LGHNA and CDR2 YSLEER. V lost 0 bases and J 3 bases, leaving 8 bases between the germline ends. The CDR3 region is CASSQDTGEETQYF. The DNA for the CDR3 is TGCGCCAGCAGCCAAGATACGGGTGAAGAGACCCAGTACTTC.

The chain recombines TRBV6-5 with TRBJ1-5; the match to TRBD1 covers 10 bases. This CDR3 is built from 15 residues. The trim removed 4 bases at V and 3 bases at J, leaving 3 bases unmatched. Germline lookup yields CDR1 MNHEY and CDR2 SVGAGI. The CDR3 loop is CASSWGTGDNQPQHF. Written as DNA, the CDR3 is TGTGCCAGCAGTTGGGGGACAGGGGACAATCAGCCCCAGCATTTT.

The chain is built from TRBV6-5 and TRBJ1-5; TRBD1 aligns across 8 bases. The junction had 2 bases not matched to a gene; V was cut back by 5 bases and J by 2 bases. Per the germline V gene, CDR1 is MNHEY and CDR2 is SVGAGI. The CDR3 totals 14 residues. The CDR3 protein is CASSTGGRNQPQHF. The DNA of the CDR3 is TGTGCCAGCAGTACAGGGGGGCGCAATCAGCCCCAGCATTTT.

Notes on this clone: Relative to the germline gene, one junction end is altered; a read error may explain this. The chain employs TRBV25-1 and TRBJ1-2, with 7 positions matching TRBD1. This CDR3 comprises 16 residues. Germline loops: CDR1 MGHDK, CDR2 SYGVNS. The CDR3 bases are TGTGCCAGCAGGTTAACCGACAGGGCCAATAACCATGGCTACACCTTC. As protein: CASRLTDRANNHGYTF.

CDR3 residues: CASSLGQSYEQYF. The CDR3 DNA is TGTGCCAGCAGCCTGGGACAGTCCTACGAGCAGTACTTC. The rearrangement links TRBV5-4 to TRBJ2-7, with 7 bases aligning to TRBD1. CDR1 and CDR2 from the germline V gene are SGHNT and YYREEE (reference sequence). Unmatched junction bases numbered 2, after V lost 4 bases and J lost 1 base. This CDR3 comprises 13 residues.

V and J are TRBV2 and TRBJ1-1; 7 bases align to TRBD1. From germline, CDR1 is SNHLY and CDR2 FYNNEI. CDR3 length: 14 residues. Unmatched junction bases numbered 9, after V lost 9 bases and J lost 2 bases. The CDR3: CASGRTGLNTEAFF. In DNA, the CDR3 is TGTGCCAGTGGAAGGACAGGCTTAAACACTGAAGCTTTCTTT.

The genes are TRBV27 and TRBJ1-1; 9 nucleotides align to TRBD1. The germline V gene encodes CDR1 MNHEY and CDR2 SMNVEV (reference sequence). This CDR3 is 17 amino acids long. The trim removed 4 bases at V and 6 bases at J, leaving 15 bases unmatched. The CDR3 loop reads CASSSPNRGTGQAEAFF. In DNA, the CDR3 is TGTGCCAGCAGTTCCCCCAACCGGGGGACAGGGCAAGCTGAAGCTTTCTTT.

The chain links TRBV11-2 to TRBJ2-3, with 10 positions matching TRBD2. This CDR3 contains 17 residues. Trimming cost V 0 bases and J 6 bases; bases outside gene matches: 9. From germline, CDR1 is SGHAT and CDR2 FQNNGV. CDR3 sequence: CASSLEASGGAGDTQYF. In DNA form, the CDR3 reads TGTGCCAGCAGCTTAGAGGCCAGCGGGGGGGCAGGGGATACGCAGTATTTT.

This chain links TRBV28 with TRBJ2-1; 9 nucleotides line up with TRBD1. CDR3 length: 14 residues. J gave up 6 bases and V 6 bases, and 6 bases lay outside the gene matches. Per the germline V gene, CDR1 is MDHEN and CDR2 is SYDVKM. Here the CDR3 reads CASSSRDRVNEQFF. CDR3 DNA: TGTGCCAGCAGCTCCCGGGACAGGGTCAATGAGCAGTTCTTC. Using reference TRBV28 and TRBJ2-1 for the parts outside the CDR3, the full variable domain is DVKVTQSSRYLVKRTGEKVFLECVQDMDHENMFWYRQDPGLGLRLIYFSYDVKMKEKGDIPEGYSVSREKKERFSLILESASTNQTSMYLCASSSRDRVNEQFFGPGTRLTVL.

This chain joins TRBV12-5 and TRBJ1-2, with 8 nucleotides matching TRBD1. The CDR3 totals 13 residues. The V segment lost 6 bases and the J segment 8 bases; nucleotides outside the gene matches: 8. The V gene's germline CDR1 is LGHNT and CDR2 FRNRAP. The DNA for the CDR3 is TGTGCTAGTGGGCTCTCAGGGGGCGCGGGCTACACCTTC. Protein product: CASGLSGGAGYTF.

The chain has TRBV9 and TRBJ2-1, with a weak D call TRBD2 (7 bases). V lost 4 bases and J lost 8, with 13 bases in between. This CDR3 region has 13 residues. The germline V gene encodes CDR1 SGDLS and CDR2 YYNGEE. As DNA, the CDR3 is TGTGCCAGCAGCCTCGGAGGGGGGGATGAGCAGTTCTTC. Amino acids: CASSLGGGDEQFF.

V is TRBV7-9 and J is TRBJ2-4; possible D gene TRBD1, 6 bases. The length of the CDR3 is 15 residues. Germline CDR1 reads SEHNR; CDR2 reads FQNEAQ (reference sequence). V was shortened by 4 bases and J by 0 bases, with 10 bases between the two germline ends. The CDR3 region is CASSSQGLAKNIQYF. DNA of the CDR3: TGTGCCAGCAGCTCGCAGGGGTTAGCCAAAAACATTCAGTACTTC.

V gene TRBV6-5 combines with J gene TRBJ2-5; D may be TRBD1 (6 bases). Trimming left V 6 bases short and J 7 bases short, with 12 bases between. The germline V gene encodes CDR1 MNHEY and CDR2 SVGAGI. The CDR3 totals 12 residues. CDR3: CASSLGGGTQYF. DNA of the CDR3: TGTGCCAGCAGCCTAGGGGGTGGGACCCAGTACTTC.

This chain links TRBV27 with TRBJ2-3, with TRBD2 as a possible D gene (6 bases). V lost 3 bases, J lost 1 base, and 17 bases lay in between. Germline CDR1 is MNHEY and CDR2 is SMNVEV (reference sequence). The CDR3 loop spans 17 amino acids. The CDR3 sequence: CASSFTLASWGTDTQYF. Written as DNA, the CDR3 is TGTGCCAGCAGTTTTACTCTAGCGAGCTGGGGCACAGATACGCAGTATTTT.

The chain joins TRBV2 to TRBJ1-5; D remains unclear. Trimming left V 3 bases short and J 7 bases short, with 10 bases between. Germline-derived CDR1 and CDR2 are SNHLY and FYNNEI. There are 13 residues in the CDR3. CDR3 loop: CASSEQVRQPQHF. As DNA, the CDR3 is TGTGCCAGCAGTGAGCAGGTACGCCAGCCCCAGCATTTT.

The chain employs TRBV18 and TRBJ1-1; no definite D call. V gave up 5 bases and J gave up 0 bases, with 7 bases separating them. The germline V gene encodes CDR1 KGHSH and CDR2 LQKENI. The CDR3 is 13 amino acids. The CDR3 DNA reads as TGTGCCAGCTCAGAAAGCATGAACACTGAAGCTTTCTTT. Translating gives CASSESMNTEAFF.

V usage is TRBV5-1 and J usage is TRBJ2-3; 13 nucleotides agree with TRBD2. The CDR3 runs 18 residues. Germline values: CDR1 SGHRS, CDR2 YFSETQ. V dropped 0 bases and J dropped 3; count of bases not matched to a gene: 7. DNA of the CDR3: TGCGCCAGCAGCTTGGAGGGACTAGCGGGGAGGACTACAGATACGCAGTATTTT. Translated, it gives CASSLEGLAGRTTDTQYF. Variable domain in full (rest from reference TRBV5-1 and TRBJ2-3): KAGVTQTPRYLIKTRGQQVTLSCSPISGHRSVSWYQQTPGQGLQFLFEYFSETQRNKGNFPGRFSGRQFSNSRSEMNVSTLELGDSALYLCASSLEGLAGRTTDTQYFGPGTRLTVL.